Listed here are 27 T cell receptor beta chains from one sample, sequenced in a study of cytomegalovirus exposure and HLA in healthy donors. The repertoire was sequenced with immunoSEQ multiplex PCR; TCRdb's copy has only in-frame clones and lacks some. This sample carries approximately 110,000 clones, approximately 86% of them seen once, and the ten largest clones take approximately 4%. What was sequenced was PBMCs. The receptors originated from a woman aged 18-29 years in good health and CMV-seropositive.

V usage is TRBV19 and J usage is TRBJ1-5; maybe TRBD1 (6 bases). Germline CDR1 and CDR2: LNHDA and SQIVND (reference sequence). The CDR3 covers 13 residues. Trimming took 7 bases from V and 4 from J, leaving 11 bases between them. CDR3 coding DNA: TGTGCCAGTACCAGGGGTCTTAATCAGCCCCAGCATTTT. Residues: CASTRGLNQPQHF.

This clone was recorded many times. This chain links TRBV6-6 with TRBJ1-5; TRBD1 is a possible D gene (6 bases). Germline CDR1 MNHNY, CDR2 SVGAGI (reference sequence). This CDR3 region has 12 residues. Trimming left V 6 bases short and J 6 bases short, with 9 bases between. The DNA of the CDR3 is TGTGCCAGCAGCCTAGGGGGTCAGCCCCAGCATTTT. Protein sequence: CASSLGGQPQHF.

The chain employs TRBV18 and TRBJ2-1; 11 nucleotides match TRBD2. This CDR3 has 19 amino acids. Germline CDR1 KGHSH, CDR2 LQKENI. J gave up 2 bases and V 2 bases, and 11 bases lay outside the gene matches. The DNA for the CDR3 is TGTGCCAGCTCACCATGGATAGCGGGAGGGGAAGGCACCTACAATGAGCAGTTCTTC. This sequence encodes CASSPWIAGGEGTYNEQFF. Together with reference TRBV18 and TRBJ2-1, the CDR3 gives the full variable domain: NAGVMQNPRHLVRRRGQEARLRCSPMKGHSHVYWYRQLPEEGLKFMVYLQKENIIDESGMPKERFSAEFPKEGPSILRIQQVVRGDSAAYFCASSPWIAGGEGTYNEQFFGPGTRLTVL.

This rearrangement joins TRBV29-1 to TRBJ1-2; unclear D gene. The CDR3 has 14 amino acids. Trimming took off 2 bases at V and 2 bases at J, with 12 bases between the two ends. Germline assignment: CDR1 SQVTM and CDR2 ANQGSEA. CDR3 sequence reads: CSVEFAGGNYGYTF. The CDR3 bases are TGCAGCGTTGAATTTGCCGGCGGGAACTATGGCTACACCTTC.

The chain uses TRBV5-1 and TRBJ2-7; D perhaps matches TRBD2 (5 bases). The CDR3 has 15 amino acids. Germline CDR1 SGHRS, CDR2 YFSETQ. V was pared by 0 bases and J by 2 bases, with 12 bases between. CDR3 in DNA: TGCGCCAGCAGCTTGGACCGCCGGGAAACCTACGAGCAGTACTTC. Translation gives CASSLDRRETYEQYF.

The CDR3 coding sequence is TGTGCCAGCAGCCCCGGAGGGGATGGCTATGGCTACACCTTC. It yields the protein CASSPGGDGYGYTF. The gene calls are TRBV5-5 and TRBJ1-2, with D perhaps TRBD1 (5 bases). This CDR3 has 14 amino acids. The V and J ends lost 4 bases and 4 bases respectively, with 14 bases between them. The germline gives CDR1 SGHKS, CDR2 YYEKEE (reference sequence).

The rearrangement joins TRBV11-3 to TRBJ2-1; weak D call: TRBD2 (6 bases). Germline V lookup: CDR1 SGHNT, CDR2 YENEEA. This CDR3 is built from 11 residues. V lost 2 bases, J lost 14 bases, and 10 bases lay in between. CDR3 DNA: TGTGCCAGCAGCTTATTGGGGAGGAAGTTCTTC. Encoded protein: CASSLLGRKFF.

CDR3 sequence: CASSLLPGPNSPLHF. The CDR3 DNA follows: TGTGCCAGCAGCTTACTTCCAGGCCCAAATTCACCCCTCCACTTT. V and J are TRBV7-3 and TRBJ1-6, with D unresolved. This CDR3 region has 15 residues. The germline CDR1 and CDR2 sequences are SGHTA and FQGTGA. V shed 2 bases and J shed 7 bases, with 12 bases lying between them. Variable domain in full (rest from reference TRBV7-3 and TRBJ1-6): GAGVSQTPSNKVTEKGKYVELRCDPISGHTALYWYRQSLGQGPEFLIYFQGTGAADDSGLPNDRFFAVRPEGSVSTLKIQRTERGDSAVYLCASSLLPGPNSPLHFGNGTRLTVT.

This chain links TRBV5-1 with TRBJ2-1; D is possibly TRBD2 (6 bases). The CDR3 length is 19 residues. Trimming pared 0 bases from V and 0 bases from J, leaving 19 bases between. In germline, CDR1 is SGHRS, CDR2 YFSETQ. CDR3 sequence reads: CASSLGKGNYGSSYNEQFF. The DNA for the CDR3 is TGCGCCAGCAGCTTGGGGAAAGGTAACTACGGGAGCTCCTACAATGAGCAGTTCTTC.

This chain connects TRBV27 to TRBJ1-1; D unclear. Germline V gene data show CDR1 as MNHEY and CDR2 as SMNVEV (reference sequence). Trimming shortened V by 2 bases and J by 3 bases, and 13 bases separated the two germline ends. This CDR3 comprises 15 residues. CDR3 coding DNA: TGTGCCAGCAGTTTAAGTGCGCGGAGGGACACTGAAGCTTTCTTT. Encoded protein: CASSLSARRDTEAFF.

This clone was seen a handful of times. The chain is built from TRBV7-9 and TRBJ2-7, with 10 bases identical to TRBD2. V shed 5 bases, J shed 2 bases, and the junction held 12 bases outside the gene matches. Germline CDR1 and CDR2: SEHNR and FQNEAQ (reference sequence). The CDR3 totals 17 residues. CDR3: CASSTVTSGISPYEQYF. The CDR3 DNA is TGTGCCAGCAGCACCGTCACTAGCGGGATCTCACCCTACGAGCAGTACTTC.

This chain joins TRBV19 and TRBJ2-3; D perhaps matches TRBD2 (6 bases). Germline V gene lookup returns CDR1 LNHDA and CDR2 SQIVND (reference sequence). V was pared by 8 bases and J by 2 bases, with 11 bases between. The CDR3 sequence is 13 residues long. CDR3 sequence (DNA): TGTGCCAGTGATAGCGGTACCACAGATACGCAGTATTTT. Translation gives CASDSGTTDTQYF.

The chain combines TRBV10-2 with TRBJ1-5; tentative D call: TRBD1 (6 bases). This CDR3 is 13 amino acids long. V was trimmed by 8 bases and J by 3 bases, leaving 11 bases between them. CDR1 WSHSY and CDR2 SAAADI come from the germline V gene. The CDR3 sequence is CASLDRYNQPQHF. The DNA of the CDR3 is TGCGCCAGCCTAGACAGGTACAATCAGCCCCAGCATTTT.

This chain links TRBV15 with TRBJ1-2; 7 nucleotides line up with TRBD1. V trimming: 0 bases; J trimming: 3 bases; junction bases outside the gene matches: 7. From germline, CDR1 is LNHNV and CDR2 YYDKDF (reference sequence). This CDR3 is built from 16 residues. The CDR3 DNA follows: TGTGCCACCAGCAGAGAGACAGGGCCGGGGGACTATGGCTACACCTTC. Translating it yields CATSRETGPGDYGYTF.

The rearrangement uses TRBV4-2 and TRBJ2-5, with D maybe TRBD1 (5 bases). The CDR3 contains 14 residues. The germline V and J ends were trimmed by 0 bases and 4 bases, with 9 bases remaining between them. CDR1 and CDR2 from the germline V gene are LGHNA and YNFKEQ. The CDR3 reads CASSQDRRVETQYF. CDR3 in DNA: TGTGCCAGCAGCCAAGATCGCAGGGTAGAGACCCAGTACTTC.

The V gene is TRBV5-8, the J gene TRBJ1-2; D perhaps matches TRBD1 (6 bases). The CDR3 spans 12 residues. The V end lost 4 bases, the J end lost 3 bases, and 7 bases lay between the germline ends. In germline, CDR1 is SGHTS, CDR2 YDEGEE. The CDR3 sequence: CASSPGDYGYTF. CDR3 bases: TGTGCCAGCAGCCCAGGGGACTATGGCTACACCTTC. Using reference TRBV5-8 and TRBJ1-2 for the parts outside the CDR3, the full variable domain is EAGVTQSPTHLIKTRGQQATLRCSPISGHTSVYWYQQALGLGLQFLLWYDEGEERNRGNFPPRFSGRQFPNYSSELNVNALELEDSALYLCASSPGDYGYTFGSGTRLTVV.

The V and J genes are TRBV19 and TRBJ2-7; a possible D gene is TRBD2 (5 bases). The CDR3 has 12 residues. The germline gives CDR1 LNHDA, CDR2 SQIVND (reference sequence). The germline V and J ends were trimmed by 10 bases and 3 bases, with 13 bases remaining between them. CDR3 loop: CATQATNYEQYF. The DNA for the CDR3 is TGTGCCACCCAGGCGACTAACTACGAGCAGTACTTC.

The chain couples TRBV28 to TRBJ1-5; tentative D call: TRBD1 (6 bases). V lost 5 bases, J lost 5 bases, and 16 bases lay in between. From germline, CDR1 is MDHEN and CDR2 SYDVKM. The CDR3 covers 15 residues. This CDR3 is CASSAQGRMYQPQHF. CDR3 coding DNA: TGTGCCAGCAGTGCACAGGGCCGCATGTATCAGCCCCAGCATTTT.

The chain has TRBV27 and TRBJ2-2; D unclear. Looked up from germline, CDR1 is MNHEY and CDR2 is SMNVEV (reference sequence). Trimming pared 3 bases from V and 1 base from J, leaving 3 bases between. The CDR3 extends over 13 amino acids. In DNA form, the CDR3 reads TGTGCCAGCAGTTTCCTGAACACCGGGGAGCTGTTTTTT. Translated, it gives CASSFLNTGELFF.

The CDR3 sequence is CASSGQGMSDYGYTF. CDR3 nucleotides: TGTGCCAGTAGCGGACAGGGGATGAGTGACTATGGCTACACCTTC. The chain uses TRBV19 and TRBJ1-2; TRBD1 matches at 9 bases. The length of the CDR3 is 15 residues. Per the germline V gene, CDR1 is LNHDA and CDR2 is SQIVND (reference sequence). After removal of 6 bases from V and 3 bases from J, the junction contained 8 bases not matched to a gene.

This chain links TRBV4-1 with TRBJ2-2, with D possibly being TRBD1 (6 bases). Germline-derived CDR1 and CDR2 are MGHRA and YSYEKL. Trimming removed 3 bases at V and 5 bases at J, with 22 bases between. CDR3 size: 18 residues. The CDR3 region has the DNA TGCGCCAGCAGCCATTACCTACTCCGGGACATAAGTACCGGGGAGCTGTTTTTT. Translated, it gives CASSHYLLRDISTGELFF.

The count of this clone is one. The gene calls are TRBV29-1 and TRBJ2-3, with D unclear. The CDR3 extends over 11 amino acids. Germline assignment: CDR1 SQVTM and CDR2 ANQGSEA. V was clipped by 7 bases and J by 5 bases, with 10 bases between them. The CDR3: CSARRGDTQYF. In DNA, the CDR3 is TGCAGCGCCCGGCGAGGAGATACGCAGTATTTT.

DNA of the CDR3: TGTGCCAGTAGTATAGCAGGGGGCCGGTATTCACCCCTCCACTTT. Translating gives CASSIAGGRYSPLHF. The chain couples TRBV19 to TRBJ1-6, with 8 bases that match TRBD1. V was clipped by 1 base and J by 8 bases; unmatched bases: 4. The CDR3 loop spans 15 amino acids. Germline assignment: CDR1 LNHDA and CDR2 SQIVND (reference sequence).

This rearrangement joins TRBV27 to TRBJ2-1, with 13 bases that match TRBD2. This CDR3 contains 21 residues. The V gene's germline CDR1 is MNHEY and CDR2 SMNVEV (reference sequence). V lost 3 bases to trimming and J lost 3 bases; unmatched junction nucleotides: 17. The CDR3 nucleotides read TGTGCCAGCAGTTTCCGTCCGAACATCCCCGGGACTAGCGGGAACTACAATGAGCAGTTCTTC. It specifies CASSFRPNIPGTSGNYNEQFF.

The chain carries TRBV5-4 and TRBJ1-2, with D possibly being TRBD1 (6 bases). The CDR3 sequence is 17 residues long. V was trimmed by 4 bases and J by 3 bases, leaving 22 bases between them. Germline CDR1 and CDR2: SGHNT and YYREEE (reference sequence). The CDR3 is CASSPPLGARGHYGYTF. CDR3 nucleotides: TGTGCCAGCAGCCCTCCCCTGGGGGCCAGGGGACACTATGGCTACACCTTC.

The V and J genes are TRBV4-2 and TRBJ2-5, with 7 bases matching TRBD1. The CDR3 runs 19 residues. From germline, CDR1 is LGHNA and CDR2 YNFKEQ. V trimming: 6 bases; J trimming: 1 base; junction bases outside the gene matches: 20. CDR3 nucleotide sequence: TGTGCCAGCAGTCCAGTAGCGCGGAAGGACAGGACCCTCCAAGAGACCCAGTACTTC. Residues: CASSPVARKDRTLQETQYF.

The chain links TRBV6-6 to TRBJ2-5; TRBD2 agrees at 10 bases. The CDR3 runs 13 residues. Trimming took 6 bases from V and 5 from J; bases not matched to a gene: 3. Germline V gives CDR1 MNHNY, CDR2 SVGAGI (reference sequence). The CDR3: CASSRTSGETQYF. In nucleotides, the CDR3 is TGTGCCAGCAGCCGGACTAGCGGCGAGACCCAGTACTTC.